In this sample, the clone carrying this T cell receptor (beta chain) turned up many times. Its antigen is undetermined. The sample is drawn from a study of T-cell reconstitution after alpha-beta-depleted transplantation in children. The CDR3 has 14 residues. V was cut by 3 bases and J by 3 bases, with 9 bases left in between. The study's findings and limits: Reportedly, roughly two months post-transplant, alpha-beta T cells arose from several hundred expanded graft clones. From surviving recipient T cells and thymic progenitors came the high day-60 TCRbeta diversity observed in some patients. At the one-year point after transplant, T-cell counts and TCRbeta diversity were found to come mostly from T cells that had been newly produced.

Preparation of the TCRbeta library involved a method that used unique molecular identifiers. TCRdb redid the calling of the PCR reads with MiXCR, one entry per CDR3 protein. The sample carries hundreds of thousands of distinct CDR3 sequences, around 13% recorded once. The V and J genes are TRBV12-3 or TRBV12-4 and TRBJ1-5; the D gene is possibly TRBD1 (5 bases). The receptor comes from a girl aged 2-10 years with congenital amegakaryocytic thrombocytopenia, due to receive a stem cell transplant. The sample here was PBMCs, taken before TCRalphabeta/CD19-depleted stem cell transplant. The CDR3 sequence: CASSFRQFNQPQHF. The CDR3 region has the DNA TGTGCCAGCAGTTTTCGACAGTTCAATCAGCCCCAGCATTTT.